Given below is one TCR beta chain in context. The data originate from a study of beta chain features in type 1 diabetes. The sequenced template was cDNA made from the entire isolated RNA. Sequenced by immunoSEQ multiplex PCR; TCRdb stores in-frame clones only, minus some. The sample shows about 290,000 clones, 7% to 9% of them seen only once. On average, the one heparinised blood draw given by each donor was about 116 mL. The ends lost 6 bases at V and 0 bases at J; junction bases unmatched: 8. CDR3 length: 17 residues. Germline V gene lookup returns CDR1 MDHEN and CDR2 SYDVKM. The TCR originated in a woman between 18 and 29 years old in good health. This chain joins TRBV28 and TRBJ1-5, with 10 bases fitting TRBD1. Sequencing was carried out using central memory CD4+ T cells from blood. CDR3 sequence (DNA): TGTGCCAGCAGCCGCCTCGGGACAGGGGTTAGCAATCAGCCCCAGCATTTT. The encoded protein is CASSRLGTGVSNQPQHF.